The 32 T cell receptor beta chains below were found in one sample sequenced in a study of cytomegalovirus exposure and HLA in healthy donors. PCR primers comprised 60 Vbeta and 13 Jbeta primers. Assay used: immunoSEQ multiplex PCR; TCRdb lists only in-frame clones, some missing. The repertoire table contains about 65,000 clones. The sample comprised PBMCs. These TCRs come from a boy aged 5-17 years in good health and CMV-seronegative.

The chain carries TRBV15 and TRBJ1-1; weak D call: TRBD1 (6 bases). CDR3 length: 13 residues. Germline CDR1 is LNHNV and CDR2 is YYDKDF (reference sequence). The germline V and J ends were trimmed by 3 bases and 6 bases, with 11 bases remaining between them. The CDR3 here is CATSRTGGSEAFF. CDR3 bases: TGTGCCACCAGCAGGACGGGGGGCTCTGAAGCTTTCTTT.

To note about this clone: Compared with germline, one end of the junction differs, possibly owing to a read error. Other DNA sequences of this sample code for an identical CDR3. This chain links TRBV6-6 with TRBJ1-5, with D perhaps TRBD1 (5 bases). This CDR3 contains 15 residues. Per germline, CDR1 MNHNY and CDR2 SVGAGI (reference sequence). The CDR3 loop reads CASSSVGGGNQPQHF. CDR3 sequence (DNA): TGCGCCAGCAGTTCCGTCGGAGGGGGCAATCAGCCCCAGCATTTT.

The chain employs TRBV7-2 and TRBJ2-3; no clear D gene. The CDR3 runs 15 residues. Germline CDR1 is SGHTA and CDR2 is FQGNSA. Trimming took 2 bases from V and 2 from J, leaving 11 bases between them. DNA of the CDR3: TGTGCCAGCAGCTTATTACCAGAAAACACAGATACGCAGTATTTT. Translated, it gives CASSLLPENTDTQYF. Using reference TRBV7-2 and TRBJ2-3 for the parts outside the CDR3, the full variable domain is GAGVSQSPSNKVTEKGKDVELRCDPISGHTALYWYRQSLGQGLEFLIYFQGNSAPDKSGLPSDRFSAERTGGSVSTLTIQRTQQEDSAVYLCASSLLPENTDTQYFGPGTRLTVL.

The rearrangement joins TRBV11-2 to TRBJ2-7; a possible D gene is TRBD2 (5 bases). Germline values: CDR1 SGHAT, CDR2 FQNNGV. V was trimmed by 2 bases and J by 5 bases, leaving 16 bases between them. This CDR3 region has 15 residues. The CDR3 nucleotides read TGTGCCAGCAGCTTAACCCAAGGCAGAGGGCACGAGCAGTACTTC. This sequence encodes CASSLTQGRGHEQYF. The full variable domain, rest sourced from reference TRBV11-2 and TRBJ2-7, is EAGVAQSPRYKIIEKRQSVAFWCNPISGHATLYWYQQILGQGPKLLIQFQNNGVVDDSQLPKDRFSAERLKGVDSTLKIQPAKLEDSAVYLCASSLTQGRGHEQYFGPGTRLTVT.

This sequence joins TRBV29-1 and TRBJ2-5; no firm D call. CDR3 size: 12 residues. Germline V gene lookup returns CDR1 SQVTM and CDR2 ANQGSEA. V was trimmed by 6 bases and J by 5 bases, leaving 13 bases between them. CDR3 loop: CSVSDSRETQYF. For the CDR3, the DNA is TGCAGCGTCTCCGACTCACGGGAGACCCAGTACTTC.

The chain links TRBV6-1 to TRBJ2-7; 10 bases line up with TRBD1. Trimming removed 1 base from V and 4 bases from J; junction bases left unmatched: 7. The germline V gene has CDR1 MNHNS and CDR2 SASEGT. The CDR3 has 16 residues. The chain's CDR3 is CASSEGTGGGPYEQYF. CDR3 in DNA: TGTGCCAGCAGTGAAGGGACAGGGGGTGGCCCGTACGAGCAGTACTTC.

The rearrangement joins TRBV29-1 to TRBJ2-7; D call uncertain. Germline V gene lookup returns CDR1 SQVTM and CDR2 ANQGSEA. Trimming removed 4 bases at V and 3 bases at J, with 4 bases between. This CDR3 contains 10 residues. DNA for the CDR3: TGCAGCGTTGTCGGCTACGAGCAGTACTTC. This sequence encodes CSVVGYEQYF.

The chain joins TRBV4-1 to TRBJ1-1; 7 bases line up with TRBD1. CDR1 and CDR2 from the germline V gene are MGHRA and YSYEKL. The trim removed 4 bases at V and 0 bases at J, leaving 8 bases unmatched. This CDR3 spans 16 amino acids. Written as DNA, the CDR3 is TGCGCCAGCAGCCCCGCGGGACAGTTCTTGAACACTGAAGCTTTCTTT. This sequence encodes CASSPAGQFLNTEAFF.

The CDR3: CASSQEEYEQYF. The CDR3 DNA reads as TGCGCCAGCAGCCAAGAAGAGTACGAGCAGTACTTC. J is TRBJ2-7 and V is TRBV4-1; D remains ambiguous. Trimming pared 0 bases from V and 4 bases from J, leaving 4 bases between. In germline, CDR1 is MGHRA, CDR2 YSYEKL. CDR3 length: 12 amino acids.

The chain couples TRBV6-5 to TRBJ2-5; TRBD2 might be the D (7 bases). CDR3 length: 13 residues. Germline V CDR1 and CDR2: MNHEY, SVGAGI. The germline V and J ends were trimmed by 0 bases and 11 bases, with 13 bases remaining between them. In DNA, the CDR3 is TGTGCCAGCAGTTACTCGTGGGGGCGGGAGCAGTACTTC. It codes for CASSYSWGREQYF.

The V and J genes are TRBV30 and TRBJ1-2, with D perhaps TRBD1 (6 bases). The CDR3 covers 14 residues. Trimming left V 0 bases short and J 5 bases short, with 13 bases between. Germline-derived CDR1 and CDR2 are GTSNPN and SVGIG (reference sequence). CDR3 nucleotide sequence: TGTGCCTGGAGTGTGACGGGGGGCGGGTATGGCTACACCTTC. The encoded protein is CAWSVTGGGYGYTF.

The chain recombines TRBV5-4 with TRBJ1-1; D may be TRBD1 (6 bases). Trimming pared 4 bases from V and 11 bases from J, leaving 18 bases between. The CDR3 consists of 13 residues. Germline CDR1 and CDR2: SGHNT and YYREEE (reference sequence). The CDR3 spells CASSARDTEEAFF. In DNA, the CDR3 is TGTGCCAGCAGCGCCCGGGACACCGAGGAGGCTTTCTTT. Variable domain in full (rest from reference TRBV5-4 and TRBJ1-1): ETGVTQSPTHLIKTRGQQVTLRCSSQSGHNTVSWYQQALGQGPQFIFQYYREEENGRGNFPPRFSGLQFPNYSSELNVNALELDDSALYLCASSARDTEEAFFGQGTRLTVV.

The chain joins TRBV27 to TRBJ1-3, with a possible D match to TRBD1 (5 bases). Germline lookup yields CDR1 MNHEY and CDR2 SMNVEV (reference sequence). The V and J ends lost 6 bases and 2 bases respectively, with 14 bases between them. This CDR3 is 15 amino acids long. In nucleotides, the CDR3 is TGTGCCAGCAGCCTTGGGGGGGGTGCTGGAAACACCATATATTTT. It encodes CASSLGGGAGNTIYF.

This sequence joins TRBV5-4 and TRBJ2-1, with D perhaps TRBD1 (5 bases). V was cut by 0 bases and J by 4 bases, with 11 bases left in between. Germline loops: CDR1 SGHNT, CDR2 YYREEE (reference sequence). The CDR3 is 15 amino acids. DNA for the CDR3: TGTGCCAGCAGCTTGGGGGCAGGGTCGTACAATGAGCAGTTCTTC. Encoded protein: CASSLGAGSYNEQFF.

The rearrangement uses TRBV5-5 and TRBJ1-5; a possible D gene is TRBD1 (6 bases). The V end lost 0 bases, the J end lost 7 bases, and 14 bases lay between the germline ends. Germline V gives CDR1 SGHKS, CDR2 YYEKEE (reference sequence). The CDR3 loop spans 15 amino acids. The CDR3 coding sequence is TGTGCCAGCAGCTTGGACAGGGACGGCGCCCAGCCCCAGCATTTT. This gives the protein CASSLDRDGAQPQHF.

The chain combines TRBV18 with TRBJ1-2, with D maybe TRBD1 (6 bases). Deletions cut 2 bases from V and 6 bases from J, with 22 bases between. The CDR3 is made up of 17 amino acids. The germline gives CDR1 KGHSH, CDR2 LQKENI. CDR3 region: CASSPGSWGLGLNGYTF. The CDR3 coding sequence is TGTGCCAGCTCACCAGGATCGTGGGGGCTGGGGTTGAATGGCTACACCTTC.

V and J are TRBV7-6 and TRBJ2-7, with 9 bases lining up with TRBD1. Trimming at V came to 8 bases and at J to 4 bases, leaving 15 bases not matched to a gene. The CDR3 extends over 16 amino acids. From germline, CDR1 is SGHVS and CDR2 FNYEAQ. The CDR3 DNA follows: TGTGCCAGCCCACCCCCGACGACAGGGGGAGGGTACGAGCAGTACTTC. Amino acid sequence: CASPPPTTGGGYEQYF.

V is TRBV6-1 and J is TRBJ1-5; perhaps TRBD1 as D (5 bases). The CDR3 totals 15 residues. V shed 2 bases and J shed 3 bases, with 11 bases lying between them. The germline V gene has CDR1 MNHNS and CDR2 SASEGT. The CDR3: CASSEFSQVNQPQHF. The CDR3 DNA sequence: TGTGCCAGCAGTGAATTCTCACAGGTCAATCAGCCCCAGCATTTT.

This rearrangement joins TRBV25-1 to TRBJ1-1, with 7 bases that match TRBD1. The CDR3 extends over 14 amino acids. The germline CDR1 and CDR2 sequences are MGHDK and SYGVNS. J was trimmed by 2 bases and V by 7 bases; bases with no gene match: 7. CDR3 in amino acids: CASTPGTVNTEAFF. CDR3 coding DNA: TGTGCCAGCACCCCCGGGACAGTTAACACTGAAGCTTTCTTT.

V is TRBV15 and J is TRBJ1-5, with TRBD1 as a possible D gene (5 bases). Germline CDR1 and CDR2: LNHNV and YYDKDF (reference sequence). Between the trimmed V and J ends, which lost 5 bases and 5 bases, there was a span of 16 bases. The CDR3 covers 15 residues. As DNA, the CDR3 is TGTGCCACCAGCGGTGCCTGGGGCAAGGATCAGCCCCAGCATTTT. It translates to CATSGAWGKDQPQHF.

This chain uses TRBV2 with TRBJ1-4; 8 bases are a match to TRBD1. This CDR3 is built from 16 residues. Germline values: CDR1 SNHLY, CDR2 FYNNEI. V was clipped by 1 base and J by 8 bases; unmatched bases: 9. This CDR3 is CASSEGGQGRREKLFF. In DNA, the CDR3 is TGTGCCAGCAGTGAAGGCGGACAGGGAAGAAGGGAAAAACTGTTTTTT.

This chain connects TRBV6-6 to TRBJ2-3, with TRBD1 identical over 9 bases. Germline CDR1 MNHNY, CDR2 SVGAGI (reference sequence). The CDR3 runs to 15 residues. V lost 5 bases, J lost 5 bases, and 8 bases stayed unmatched. CDR3 nucleotide sequence: TGTGCCAGCAGTCCCTCGACAGGGGGTAGAGATACGCAGTATTTT. This sequence encodes CASSPSTGGRDTQYF.

The chain uses TRBV19 and TRBJ1-5; no definite D call. The CDR3 loop spans 14 amino acids. Germline V gene lookup returns CDR1 LNHDA and CDR2 SQIVND (reference sequence). Trimming removed 1 base from V and 4 bases from J, with 8 bases in between. The CDR3: CASSIGAENQPQHF. The CDR3 bases are TGTGCCAGTAGTATAGGGGCAGAGAATCAGCCCCAGCATTTT.

The chain is built from TRBV18 and TRBJ1-1; D uncertain. Trimming pared 2 bases from V and 1 base from J, leaving 8 bases between. This CDR3 has 14 residues. In germline, CDR1 is KGHSH, CDR2 LQKENI. CDR3 in DNA: TGTGCCAGCTCACCAGAACAGCAGAACACTGAAGCTTTCTTT. Encoded protein: CASSPEQQNTEAFF.

The rearrangement joins TRBV7-2 to TRBJ2-1; possibly TRBD2 for D (5 bases). Trimming removed 4 bases at V and 1 base at J, with 8 bases between. The V gene's germline CDR1 is SGHTA and CDR2 FQGNSA. The CDR3 contains 14 residues. Written as DNA, the CDR3 is TGTGCCAGCAGCTCCTGGACTTCCTACAATGAGCAGTTCTTC. Amino acid sequence: CASSSWTSYNEQFF.

This chain links TRBV7-3 with TRBJ1-2; a weak D match, TRBD1 (6 bases). V was shortened by 8 bases and J by 0 bases, with 10 bases between the two germline ends. Germline V gives CDR1 SGHTA, CDR2 FQGTGA. The CDR3 totals 13 residues. The CDR3 is CASAQGTNYGYTF. The DNA of the CDR3 is TGTGCCAGCGCACAGGGAACTAACTATGGCTACACCTTC.

V is TRBV2 and J is TRBJ1-5; no clear D. This CDR3 is built from 13 residues. Looked up from germline, CDR1 is SNHLY and CDR2 is FYNNEI. The V and J ends lost 8 bases and 5 bases respectively, with 13 bases between them. Written as DNA, the CDR3 is TGTGCCAGCCGTTACGTCGGAGATCAGCCCCAGCATTTT. This codes for CASRYVGDQPQHF.

The V and J genes are TRBV29-1 and TRBJ1-5; perhaps TRBD1 as D (6 bases). The CDR3 covers 13 residues. Germline V lookup: CDR1 SQVTM, CDR2 ANQGSEA. V was trimmed by 7 bases and J by 4 bases, leaving 14 bases between them. The CDR3 loop is CSAQGQGNQPQHF. The CDR3 DNA is TGCAGCGCCCAGGGCCAGGGGAATCAGCCCCAGCATTTT.

The chain employs TRBV5-1 and TRBJ2-1; 7 bases agree with TRBD2. Losses at the gene ends were 2 bases for V and 13 bases for J; bases not matched to a gene: 3. This CDR3 spans 11 amino acids. The germline CDR1 and CDR2 sequences are SGHRS and YFSETQ. As DNA, the CDR3 is TGCGCCAGCAGCTTAGGACTAGTTCAGTTCTTC. This translates into CASSLGLVQFF.

The chain uses TRBV5-1 and TRBJ2-5; 7 nucleotides line up with TRBD1. The end of the DNA fits TRBJ2-7 better, so the J call may be wrong. CDR3 length equals 14 residues. CDR1 SGHRS and CDR2 YFSETQ come from the germline V gene. The CDR3 protein is CASSSTGTTYEQYF. The CDR3 DNA reads TGCGCCAGCAGTTCGACAGGGACGACCTACGAGCAGTACTTC.

This chain joins TRBV30 and TRBJ2-1; D gene unclear. The CDR3 loop spans 15 amino acids. Trimming cost V 1 base and J 4 bases, with 14 bases left between them. Per germline, CDR1 GTSNPN and CDR2 SVGIG (reference sequence). CDR3 amino acids: CAWSALAEIYNEQFF. The DNA for the CDR3 is TGTGCCTGGAGTGCATTGGCGGAAATTTACAATGAGCAGTTCTTC.

The chain uses TRBV7-9 and TRBJ1-1; perhaps TRBD1 as D (5 bases). Germline CDR1 and CDR2: SEHNR and FQNEAQ (reference sequence). This CDR3 has 13 amino acids. Trimming shortened V by 3 bases and J by 6 bases, and 11 bases separated the two germline ends. The CDR3 DNA is TGTGCCAGCAGCTTGGGGGGGAGCCCTGAAGCTTTCTTT. Its protein is CASSLGGSPEAFF.